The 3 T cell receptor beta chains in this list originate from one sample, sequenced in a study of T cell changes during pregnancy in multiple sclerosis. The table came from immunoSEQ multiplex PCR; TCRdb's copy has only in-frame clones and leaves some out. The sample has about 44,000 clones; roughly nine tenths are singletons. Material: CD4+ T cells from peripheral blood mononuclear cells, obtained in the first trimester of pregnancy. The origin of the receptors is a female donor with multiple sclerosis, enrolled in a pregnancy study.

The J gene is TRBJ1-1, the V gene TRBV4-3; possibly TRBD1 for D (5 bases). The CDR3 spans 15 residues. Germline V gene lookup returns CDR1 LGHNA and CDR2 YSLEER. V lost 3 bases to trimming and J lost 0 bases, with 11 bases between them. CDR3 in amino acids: CASSQRTRMNTEAFF. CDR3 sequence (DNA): TGCGCCAGCAGCCAGCGGACACGCATGAACACTGAAGCTTTCTTT.

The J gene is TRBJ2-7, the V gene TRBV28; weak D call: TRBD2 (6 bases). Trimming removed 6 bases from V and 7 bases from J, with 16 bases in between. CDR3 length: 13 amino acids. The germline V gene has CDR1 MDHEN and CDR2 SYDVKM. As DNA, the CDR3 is TGTGCCAGCAGGTCTGGCCCCGGGGGAGAGCAGTACTTC. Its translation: CASRSGPGGEQYF. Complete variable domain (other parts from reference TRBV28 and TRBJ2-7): DVKVTQSSRYLVKRTGEKVFLECVQDMDHENMFWYRQDPGLGLRLIYFSYDVKMKEKGDIPEGYSVSREKKERFSLILESASTNQTSMYLCASRSGPGGEQYFGPGTRLTVT.

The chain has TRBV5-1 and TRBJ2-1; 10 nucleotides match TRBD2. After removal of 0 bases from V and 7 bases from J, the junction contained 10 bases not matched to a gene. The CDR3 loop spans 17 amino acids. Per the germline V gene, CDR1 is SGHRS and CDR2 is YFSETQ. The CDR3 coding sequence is TGCGCCAGCAGCTTGGAGGCTAGCGGGAGTGGGTGGAATGAGCAGTTCTTC. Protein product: CASSLEASGSGWNEQFF. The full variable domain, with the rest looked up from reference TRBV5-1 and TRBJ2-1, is KAGVTQTPRYLIKTRGQQVTLSCSPISGHRSVSWYQQTPGQGLQFLFEYFSETQRNKGNFPGRFSGRQFSNSRSEMNVSTLELGDSALYLCASSLEASGSGWNEQFFGPGTRLTVL.